Each of the 7 T cell receptor beta chains below was sequenced from the same sample in a study of blood T cells in healthy people across ages. With a J-beta primer mix and a sample-barcoded 5' primer, a second PCR ran roughly 6 to 11 cycles. TCRdb fed the 5' RACE reads into MiXCR, producing one record per CDR3 protein. The repertoire consists of 1.8 million or so distinct CDR3 sequences, with 39% occurring once and the leading ten covering roughly 23%. The material sequenced was blood. The receptors shown here come from a human donor in good health.

The chain combines TRBV3-1 with TRBJ1-2; D gene uncertain. This CDR3 has 13 amino acids. V shed 4 bases and J shed 4 bases, with 10 bases lying between them. Germline CDR1 and CDR2: LGHDT and YNNKEL (reference sequence). The CDR3 bases are TGTGCCAGCAGCCTAAATATGGGCTATGGCTACACCTTC. Translated: CASSLNMGYGYTF.

The CDR3 DNA reads TGTGCCAGCAGCTTTACATCTACGGGGAATGAGCAGTACTTC. It is translated as CASSFTSTGNEQYF. V is TRBV12-3 or TRBV12-4 and J is TRBJ2-5; D may be TRBD2 (5 bases). The length of the CDR3 is 14 residues. V was trimmed by 6 bases and J by 11 bases, leaving 22 bases between them.

The rearrangement uses TRBV5-1 and TRBJ2-5; 9 bases are shared with TRBD2. V lost 2 bases, J lost 2 bases, and 7 bases stayed unmatched. The CDR3 covers 16 residues. The germline V gene has CDR1 SGHRS and CDR2 YFSETQ. Here the CDR3 DNA reads TGCGCCAGCAGCTTTGGCGGGGGGGCCCTGCAAGAGACCCAGTACTTC. This translates into CASSFGGGALQETQYF.

This clonotype has just a few counts. The chain carries TRBV4-3 and TRBJ1-1, with no clear D. Trimming removed 6 bases at V and 2 bases at J, with 13 bases between. The CDR3 is 14 residues long. Germline assignment: CDR1 LGHNA and CDR2 YSLEER. The CDR3 nucleotides read TGCGCCAGCAGGCTGACTATCTCTAACACTGAAGCTTTCTTT. Its translation is CASRLTISNTEAFF.

The chain is built from TRBV7-2 and TRBJ1-1, with no clear D. The CDR3 extends over 14 amino acids. V was trimmed by 2 bases and J by 3 bases, leaving 10 bases between them. Germline values: CDR1 SGHTA, CDR2 FQGNSA. The CDR3 reads CASSLSAFYTEAFF. The CDR3 coding sequence is TGTGCCAGCAGCTTATCCGCCTTCTACACTGAAGCTTTCTTT.

The chain is built from TRBV27 and TRBJ1-2; 7 bases are a match to TRBD1. J gave up 5 bases and V 5 bases, and 14 bases lay outside the gene matches. The CDR3 totals 16 residues. Germline V gene data show CDR1 as MNHEY and CDR2 as SMNVEV (reference sequence). The CDR3 spells CASSLSSGQVLYGYTF. DNA for the CDR3: TGTGCCAGCAGTCTCAGCTCAGGACAGGTTCTTTATGGCTACACCTTC.

This clonotype was detected a few times. The chain links TRBV29-1 to TRBJ1-2; no definite D call. The V end was cut by 7 bases, the J end by 6 bases, with 15 bases between. Germline CDR1 reads SQVTM; CDR2 reads ANQGSEA. The CDR3 is made up of 12 amino acids. The CDR3 reads CSAQRTQDGYTF. The CDR3 DNA sequence: TGCAGCGCTCAGCGCACTCAGGATGGCTACACCTTC.